This T cell receptor (beta chain) derives from a study of shared clonotypes between healthy human individuals. Study-wide findings and caveats: Clonotype sharing levels among donors were expected to vary with sequencing depth. Limitation of the genetic and exposure-history diversity represented came from the few donors.

A note on this clone: Its antigen is as yet unknown.

TCRdb's table, derived via immunoSEQ multiplex PCR, lists solely in-frame clones and lacks some. The top ten clones hold 10% to 15% of a sample with 450,000 to 600,000 clones, 79% of them seen once. Germline CDR1 and CDR2: SGHRS and YFSETQ. V shed 2 bases, J shed 4 bases, and the junction held 7 bases outside the gene matches. The CDR3 consists of 15 residues. This TCR was sampled from a middle-aged woman in good health. Some clones in this sample may be carry-over from other donors' samples. The genes are TRBV5-1 and TRBJ1-1; 8 positions agree with TRBD1. The specimen sequenced was PBMCs. The CDR3 region is CASSLERTGGTEAFF. The CDR3 DNA sequence: TGCGCCAGCAGCTTAGAACGTACAGGGGGCACTGAAGCTTTCTTT.